This T cell receptor (beta chain) was obtained from a study of blood T cell repertoires in COVID-19. Study overall: Sites in the United States, Italy and Spain provided acute and convalescent COVID-19 samples. PBMCs, B-cell-depleted T cells, or T cells provided the cDNA or gDNA that made up the material.

The V end lost 2 bases, the J end lost 7 bases, and 9 bases lay between the germline ends. The CDR3 runs to 14 residues. CDR1 and CDR2 (germline): LGHDT, YNNKEL (reference sequence). Original handling: Using reference gene primer amplification, nucleated cell counts were estimated. TCRdb's copy holds only in-frame clones and misses some; the assay was immunoSEQ multiplex PCR. V and J calls and clone size are copied from that table; D and trimming were computed from the DNA. The sample contains about 120,000 clones, about 83% of which appear only once. The source is a woman aged 45-59 years with acute or convalescent COVID-19. Sequenced sample: peripheral blood. The chain employs TRBV3-1 (or the pseudogene TRBV3-2) and TRBJ1-6, with D unclear. The CDR3 bases are TGTGCCAGCAGCCAATTTATAGTGAATTCACCCCTCCACTTT. Protein product: CASSQFIVNSPLHF.